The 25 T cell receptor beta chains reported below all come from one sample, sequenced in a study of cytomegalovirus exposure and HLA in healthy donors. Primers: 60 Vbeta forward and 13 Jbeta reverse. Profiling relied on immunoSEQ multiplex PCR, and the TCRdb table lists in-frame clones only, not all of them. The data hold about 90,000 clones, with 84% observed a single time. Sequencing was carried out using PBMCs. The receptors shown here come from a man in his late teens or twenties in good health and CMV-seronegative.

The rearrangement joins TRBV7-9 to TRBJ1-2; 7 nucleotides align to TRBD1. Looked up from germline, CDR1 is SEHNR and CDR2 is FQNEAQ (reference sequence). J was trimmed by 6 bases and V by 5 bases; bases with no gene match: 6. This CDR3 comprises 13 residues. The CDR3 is CASSRQGLDGYTF. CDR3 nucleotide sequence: TGTGCCAGCAGCAGACAGGGACTCGATGGCTACACCTTC.

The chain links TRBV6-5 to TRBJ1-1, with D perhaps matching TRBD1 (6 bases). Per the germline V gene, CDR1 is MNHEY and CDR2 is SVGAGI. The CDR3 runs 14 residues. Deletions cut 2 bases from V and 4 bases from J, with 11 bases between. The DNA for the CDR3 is TGTGCCAGCAGTTACGGGGGCGGGGGCACTGAAGCTTTCTTT. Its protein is CASSYGGGGTEAFF.

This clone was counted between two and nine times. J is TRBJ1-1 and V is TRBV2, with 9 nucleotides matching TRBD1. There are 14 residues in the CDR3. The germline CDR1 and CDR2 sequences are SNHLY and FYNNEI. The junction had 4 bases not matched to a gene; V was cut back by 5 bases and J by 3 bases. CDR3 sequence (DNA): TGTGCCAGCAGTTTAACAGGGGGCGACACTGAAGCTTTCTTT. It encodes CASSLTGGDTEAFF. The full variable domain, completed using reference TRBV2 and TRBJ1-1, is EPEVTQTPSHQVTQMGQEVILRCVPISNHLYFYWYRQILGQKVEFLVSFYNNEISEKSEIFDDQFSVERPDGSNFTLKIRSTKLEDSAMYFCASSLTGGDTEAFFGQGTRLTVV.

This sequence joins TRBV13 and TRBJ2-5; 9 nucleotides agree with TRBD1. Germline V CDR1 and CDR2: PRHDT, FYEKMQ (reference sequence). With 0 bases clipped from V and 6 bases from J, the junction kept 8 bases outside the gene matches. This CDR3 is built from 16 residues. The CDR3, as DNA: TGTGCCAGCAGCTTAGGAATGGGACAGGGATTTAAGACCCAGTACTTC. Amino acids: CASSLGMGQGFKTQYF.

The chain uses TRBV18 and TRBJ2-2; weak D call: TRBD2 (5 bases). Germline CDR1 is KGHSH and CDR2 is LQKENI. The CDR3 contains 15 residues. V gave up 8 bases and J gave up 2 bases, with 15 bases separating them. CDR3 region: CASPPKRENTGELFF. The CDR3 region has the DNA TGTGCCAGCCCCCCCAAACGGGAAAACACCGGGGAGCTGTTTTTT.

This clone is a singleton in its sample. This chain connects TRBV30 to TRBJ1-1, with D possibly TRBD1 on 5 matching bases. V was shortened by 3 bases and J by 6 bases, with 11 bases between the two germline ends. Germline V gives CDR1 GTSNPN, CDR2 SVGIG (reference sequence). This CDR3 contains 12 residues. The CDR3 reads CAWSPGAAEAFF. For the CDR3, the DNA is TGTGCCTGGAGCCCTGGGGCAGCTGAAGCTTTCTTT.

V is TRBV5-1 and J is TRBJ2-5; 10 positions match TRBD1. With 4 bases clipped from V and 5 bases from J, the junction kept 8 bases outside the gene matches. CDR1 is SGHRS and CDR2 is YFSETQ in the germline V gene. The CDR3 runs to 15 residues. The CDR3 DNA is TGCGCCAGCAGCGTATCCGGGACAGGGGTGGAGACCCAGTACTTC. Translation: CASSVSGTGVETQYF.

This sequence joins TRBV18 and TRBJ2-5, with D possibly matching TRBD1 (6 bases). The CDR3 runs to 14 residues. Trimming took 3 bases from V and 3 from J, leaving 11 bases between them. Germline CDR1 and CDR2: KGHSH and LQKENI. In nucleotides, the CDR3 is TGTGCCAGCTCACCGGGGGCCCCCAAAGAGACCCAGTACTTC. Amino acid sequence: CASSPGAPKETQYF. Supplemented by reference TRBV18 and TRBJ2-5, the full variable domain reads NAGVMQNPRHLVRRRGQEARLRCSPMKGHSHVYWYRQLPEEGLKFMVYLQKENIIDESGMPKERFSAEFPKEGPSILRIQQVVRGDSAAYFCASSPGAPKETQYFGPGTRLLVL.

The CDR3 DNA is TGCGCCAGCAGCCAAAAGGAAGGGGGCGGCAATCAGCCCCAGCATTTT. Residues: CASSQKEGGGNQPQHF. The chain has TRBV4-1 and TRBJ1-5; TRBD1 agrees at 7 bases. CDR3 length equals 16 residues. Germline V gene data show CDR1 as MGHRA and CDR2 as YSYEKL. Trimming at V came to 2 bases and at J to 2 bases, leaving 6 bases not matched to a gene.

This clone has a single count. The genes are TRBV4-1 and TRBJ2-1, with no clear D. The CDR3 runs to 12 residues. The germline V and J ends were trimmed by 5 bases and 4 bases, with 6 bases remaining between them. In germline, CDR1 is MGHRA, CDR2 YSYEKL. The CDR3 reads CASSSRYNEQFF. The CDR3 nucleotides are TGCGCCAGCAGCTCTAGATACAATGAGCAGTTCTTC.

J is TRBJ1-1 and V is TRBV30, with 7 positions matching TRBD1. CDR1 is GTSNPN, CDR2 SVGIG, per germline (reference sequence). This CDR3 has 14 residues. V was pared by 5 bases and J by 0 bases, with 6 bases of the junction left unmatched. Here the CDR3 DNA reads TGTGCCTGGGGAGAGGGACAGCTGAACACTGAAGCTTTCTTT. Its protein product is CAWGEGQLNTEAFF.

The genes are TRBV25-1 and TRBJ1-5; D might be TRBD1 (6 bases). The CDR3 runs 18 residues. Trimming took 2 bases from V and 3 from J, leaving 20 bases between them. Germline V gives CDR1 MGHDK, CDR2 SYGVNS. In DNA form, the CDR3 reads TGTGCCAGCAGTGAAGGAGGGGGAAGTCGGGGGGACAATCAGCCCCAGCATTTT. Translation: CASSEGGGSRGDNQPQHF.

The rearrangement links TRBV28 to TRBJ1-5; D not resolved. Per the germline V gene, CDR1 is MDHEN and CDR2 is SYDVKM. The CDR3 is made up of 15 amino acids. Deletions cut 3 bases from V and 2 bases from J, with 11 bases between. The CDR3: CASSLEPYGNQPQHF. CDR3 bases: TGTGCCAGCAGTTTGGAGCCTTACGGCAATCAGCCCCAGCATTTT.

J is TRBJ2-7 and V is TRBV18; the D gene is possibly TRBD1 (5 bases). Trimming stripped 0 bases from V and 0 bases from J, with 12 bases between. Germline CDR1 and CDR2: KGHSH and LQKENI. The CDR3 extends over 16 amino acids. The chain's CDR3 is CASSPPTQASSYEQYF. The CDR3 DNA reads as TGTGCCAGCTCACCACCCACACAGGCCAGCTCCTACGAGCAGTACTTC. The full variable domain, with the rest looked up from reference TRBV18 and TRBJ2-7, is NAGVMQNPRHLVRRRGQEARLRCSPMKGHSHVYWYRQLPEEGLKFMVYLQKENIIDESGMPKERFSAEFPKEGPSILRIQQVVRGDSAAYFCASSPPTQASSYEQYFGPGTRLTVT.

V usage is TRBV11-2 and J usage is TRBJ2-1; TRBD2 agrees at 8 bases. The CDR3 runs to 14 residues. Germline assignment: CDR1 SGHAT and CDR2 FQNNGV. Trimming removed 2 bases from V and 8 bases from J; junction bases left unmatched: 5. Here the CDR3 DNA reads TGTGCCAGCAGCTTAAAGGCGGGGGGAGATGAGCAGTTCTTC. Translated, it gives CASSLKAGGDEQFF.

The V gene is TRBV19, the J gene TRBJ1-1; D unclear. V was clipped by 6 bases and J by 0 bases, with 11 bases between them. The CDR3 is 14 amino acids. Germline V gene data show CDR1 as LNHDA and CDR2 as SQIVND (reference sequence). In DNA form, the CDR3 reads TGTGCCAGTAGGTTTGGGAGAATGAACACTGAAGCTTTCTTT. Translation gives CASRFGRMNTEAFF.

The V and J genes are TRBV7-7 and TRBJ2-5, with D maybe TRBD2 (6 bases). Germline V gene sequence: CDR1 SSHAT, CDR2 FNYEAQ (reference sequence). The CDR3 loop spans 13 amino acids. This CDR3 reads CATASTSFETQYF. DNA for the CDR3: TGTGCAACAGCTTCCACTAGCTTTGAGACCCAGTACTTC.

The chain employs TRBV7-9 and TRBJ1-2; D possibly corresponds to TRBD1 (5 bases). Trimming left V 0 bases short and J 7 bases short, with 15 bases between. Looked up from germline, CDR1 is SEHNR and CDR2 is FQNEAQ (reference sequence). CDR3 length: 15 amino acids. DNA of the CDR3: TGTGCCAGCAGCTTAGCCGGACCCCCTCAGGGTGGCTACACCTTC. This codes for CASSLAGPPQGGYTF.

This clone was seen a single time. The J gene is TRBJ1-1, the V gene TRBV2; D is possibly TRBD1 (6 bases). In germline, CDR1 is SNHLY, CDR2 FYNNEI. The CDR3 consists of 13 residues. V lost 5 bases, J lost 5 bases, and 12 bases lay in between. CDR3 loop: CASSQGSWTEAFF. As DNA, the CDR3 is TGTGCCAGCAGTCAGGGGAGTTGGACTGAAGCTTTCTTT.

In nucleotides, the CDR3 is TGTGCCAGCAGTGAGGGACAGGGTAGCGAAAAACTGTTTTTT. Protein sequence: CASSEGQGSEKLFF. The genes are TRBV6-5 and TRBJ1-4; 9 bases are a match to TRBD1. The CDR3 runs 14 residues. Germline CDR1 and CDR2: MNHEY and SVGAGI. V lost 5 bases, J lost 8 bases, and 6 bases stayed unmatched.

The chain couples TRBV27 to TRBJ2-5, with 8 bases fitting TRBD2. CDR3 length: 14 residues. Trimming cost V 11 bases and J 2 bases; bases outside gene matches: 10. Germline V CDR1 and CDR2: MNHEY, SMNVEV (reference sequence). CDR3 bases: TGTGCCCAAAGACCCCGGGGGGGACAAGAGACCCAGTACTTC. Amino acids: CAQRPRGGQETQYF.

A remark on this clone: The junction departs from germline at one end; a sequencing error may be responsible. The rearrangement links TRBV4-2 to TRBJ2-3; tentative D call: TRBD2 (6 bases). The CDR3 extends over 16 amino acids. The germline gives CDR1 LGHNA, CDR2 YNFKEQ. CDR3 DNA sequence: TGTGCCAGCAGACAAGTAACGGGAGTCGGCGCAGATACGCAGTATTTT. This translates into CASRQVTGVGADTQYF.

The CDR3 sequence is CASSGGQETIYGYTF. The CDR3 nucleotides read TGTGCCAGCAGCGGCGGTCAAGAGACGATATATGGCTACACCTTC. V gene TRBV5-4 combines with J gene TRBJ1-2; D remains ambiguous. CDR3 length equals 15 residues. Trimming pared 4 bases from V and 5 bases from J, leaving 18 bases between. Germline-derived CDR1 and CDR2 are SGHNT and YYREEE (reference sequence).

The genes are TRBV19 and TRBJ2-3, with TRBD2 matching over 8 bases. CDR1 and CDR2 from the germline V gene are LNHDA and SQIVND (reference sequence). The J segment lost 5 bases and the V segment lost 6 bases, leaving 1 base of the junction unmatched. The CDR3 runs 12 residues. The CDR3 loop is CASRLAGDTQYF. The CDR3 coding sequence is TGTGCCAGTAGGCTAGCGGGAGATACGCAGTATTTT.

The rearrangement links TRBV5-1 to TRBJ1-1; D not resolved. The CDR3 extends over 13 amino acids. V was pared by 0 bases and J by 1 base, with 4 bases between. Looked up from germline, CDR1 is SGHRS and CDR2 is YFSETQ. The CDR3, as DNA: TGCGCCAGCAGCTTGGACAGGAACACTGAAGCTTTCTTT. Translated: CASSLDRNTEAFF. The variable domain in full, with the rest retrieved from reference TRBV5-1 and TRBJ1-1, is KAGVTQTPRYLIKTRGQQVTLSCSPISGHRSVSWYQQTPGQGLQFLFEYFSETQRNKGNFPGRFSGRQFSNSRSEMNVSTLELGDSALYLCASSLDRNTEAFFGQGTRLTVV.